The 22 T cell receptor beta chains below all came from one sample that was sequenced in a study of T cell repertoires in cytomegalovirus infection. These receptors' antigens are unknown. Using its own MiXCR run on the reads, TCRdb lists one record per CDR3 protein. The sample carries just over 450,000 distinct CDR3 sequences, roughly 42% recorded once. Sample: cultured PBMCs, taken from culture after CMV antigen stimulation. The receptor source for this set is a human donor in good health (CMV status not recorded). Some clones in this sample may be carry-over from other donors' samples.

V gene TRBV5-6 combines with J gene TRBJ2-3, with D perhaps TRBD2 (7 bases). Trimming pared 2 bases from V and 5 bases from J, leaving 18 bases between. The V gene's germline CDR1 is SGHDT and CDR2 YYEEEE. The CDR3 extends over 16 amino acids. The CDR3 region is CASSFRASGGGDTQYF. The CDR3 DNA follows: TGTGCCAGCAGCTTCCGGGCTAGCGGAGGGGGAGATACGCAGTATTTT.

Remarks on this clonotype: Relative to the germline gene, one junction end is altered; a read error may explain this. This chain connects TRBV6-1 to TRBJ2-7; no clear D. The CDR3 contains 15 residues. Germline lookup yields CDR1 MNHNS and CDR2 SASEGT. The DNA of the CDR3 is TGTGCCAGCAGTGATAGATCGGCGGTTCACTACGAGCAGAACTTC. It is translated as CASSDRSAVHYEQNF.

This clonotype was observed at least ten times. The chain carries TRBV7-2 and TRBJ1-2, with unresolved D. Trimming removed 2 bases from V and 4 bases from J, with 11 bases in between. In germline, CDR1 is SGHTA, CDR2 FQGNSA. There are 14 residues in the CDR3. CDR3 loop: CASSLTGGGYGYTF. Here the CDR3 DNA reads TGTGCCAGCAGCTTAACCGGCGGTGGCTATGGCTACACCTTC.

This clonotype was counted only a few times. The DNA for the CDR3 is TGTGCCAGCAGCTTAAGGGCAGGAACGACAAACACCATATATTTT. Translation gives CASSLRAGTTNTIYF. This sequence joins TRBV7-2 and TRBJ1-3; D ambiguous. The CDR3 covers 15 residues. CDR1 is SGHTA, CDR2 FQGNSA, per germline. Trimming cost V 2 bases and J 6 bases, with 14 bases left between them.

This clonotype was found many times. The J gene is TRBJ2-1, the V gene TRBV7-2, with 10 bases fitting TRBD2. The CDR3 sequence is 16 residues long. The germline CDR1 and CDR2 sequences are SGHTA and FQGNSA. The V segment lost 5 bases and the J segment 7 bases; nucleotides outside the gene matches: 11. The CDR3 reads CASSAGASGGLNEQFF. In nucleotides, the CDR3 is TGTGCCAGCAGCGCAGGAGCTAGCGGGGGTTTAAATGAGCAGTTCTTC.

The chain is built from TRBV20-1 and TRBJ2-1; D gene ambiguous. This CDR3 contains 12 residues. Germline lookup yields CDR1 DFQATT and CDR2 SNEGSKA (reference sequence). V was trimmed by 6 bases and J by 3 bases, leaving 9 bases between them. This chain's CDR3 is CSARTYYNEQFF. The CDR3 DNA reads TGCAGTGCGAGAACTTACTACAATGAGCAGTTCTTC.

The genes are TRBV28 and TRBJ1-5, with 8 bases lining up with TRBD1. This CDR3 comprises 14 residues. Trimming removed 5 bases from V and 11 bases from J; junction bases left unmatched: 11. The V gene's germline CDR1 is MDHEN and CDR2 SYDVKM. The CDR3 protein is CASSTGDRGFAQHF. CDR3 nucleotides: TGTGCCAGCAGTACGGGAGACAGGGGCTTTGCCCAGCATTTT.

This chain uses TRBV6-6 with TRBJ2-2, with D possibly being TRBD1 or TRBD2 (5 bases each). CDR3 length: 14 amino acids. The germline gives CDR1 MNHNY, CDR2 SVGAGI (reference sequence). The germline V and J ends were trimmed by 10 bases and 2 bases, with 14 bases remaining between them. The CDR3: CATRGAVNTGELFF. The CDR3 nucleotides read TGTGCCACCCGAGGGGCCGTTAACACCGGGGAGCTGTTTTTT.

This clonotype was found a few times. This chain links TRBV7-2 with TRBJ2-1; 8 bases map to TRBD1. Losses at the gene ends were 5 bases for V and 8 bases for J; bases not matched to a gene: 8. CDR3 size: 14 residues. From germline, CDR1 is SGHTA and CDR2 FQGNSA. The CDR3 coding sequence is TGTGCCAGCAGCCGCCTGGACAGGGCTCATGAGCAGTTCTTC. This encodes CASSRLDRAHEQFF.

This chain links TRBV6-6 with TRBJ2-1, with 9 bases aligning to TRBD2. Losses at the gene ends were 5 bases for V and 1 base for J; bases not matched to a gene: 18. The CDR3 totals 20 residues. Germline CDR1 is MNHNY and CDR2 is SVGAGI (reference sequence). The CDR3 DNA follows: TGTGCCAGCAGTCCCGGGACTAGCTCGCCCCTTTGGGGGTCCTACAATGAGCAGTTCTTC. As protein: CASSPGTSSPLWGSYNEQFF.

This chain joins TRBV19 and TRBJ1-2; D gene uncertain. The CDR3 sequence is 12 residues long. Trimming removed 6 bases from V and 6 bases from J, with 11 bases in between. CDR1 LNHDA and CDR2 SQIVND come from the germline V gene (reference sequence). The CDR3 DNA reads TGTGCCAGTAGCCCGGGAACCCATGGCTACACCTTC. Protein: CASSPGTHGYTF. Full variable domain (remainder filled in from reference TRBV19 and TRBJ1-2): DGGITQSPKYLFRKEGQNVTLSCEQNLNHDAMYWYRQDPGQGLRLIYYSQIVNDFQKGDIAEGYSVSREKKESFPLTVTSAQKNPTAFYLCASSPGTHGYTFGSGTRLTVV.

The chain recombines TRBV15 with TRBJ1-2; the match to TRBD1 covers 9 bases. The CDR3 consists of 17 residues. CDR1 and CDR2 (germline): LNHNV, YYDKDF (reference sequence). The V and J ends lost 8 bases and 3 bases, in that order; junction bases with no gene match: 16. The CDR3, as DNA: TGTGCCACCGTCCTTAAGGGACAGGGATTGCATGACTATGGCTACACCTTC. Protein: CATVLKGQGLHDYGYTF.

V and J are TRBV7-9 and TRBJ2-1; weak D call: TRBD2 (5 bases). V dropped 3 bases and J dropped 12 bases, with 15 bases sitting between them. This CDR3 has 13 residues. Per germline, CDR1 SEHNR and CDR2 FQNEAQ (reference sequence). This chain's CDR3 is CASSFAGLAGQFF. As DNA, the CDR3 is TGTGCCAGCAGCTTCGCCGGACTGGCAGGGCAGTTCTTC. The complete variable domain, with remaining parts taken from reference TRBV7-9 and TRBJ2-1, reads DTGVSQNPRHKITKRGQNVTFRCDPISEHNRLYWYRQTLGQGPEFLTYFQNEAQLEKSRLLSDRFSAERPKGSFSTLEIQRTEQGDSAMYLCASSFAGLAGQFFGPGTRLTVL.

This rearrangement joins TRBV4-1 to TRBJ1-5; D not certain. V dropped 6 bases and J dropped 0 bases, with 9 bases sitting between them. Germline V gives CDR1 MGHRA, CDR2 YSYEKL. The CDR3 spans 14 residues. The CDR3 is CASRPTDSNQPQHF. CDR3 coding DNA: TGCGCCAGCAGACCCACAGATAGCAATCAGCCCCAGCATTTT.

V is TRBV6-2 or TRBV6-3 and J is TRBJ1-5, with D maybe TRBD1 (5 bases). CDR3 length equals 13 residues. CDR1 and CDR2 (germline): MNHEY, SVGEGT. V dropped 7 bases and J dropped 9 bases, with 16 bases sitting between them. The CDR3 coding sequence is TGTGCCAGCAAGACAGTCTTGCCTGGGCCCCAGCATTTT. It encodes CASKTVLPGPQHF.

The rearrangement links TRBV7-8 to TRBJ2-1, with 9 bases aligning to TRBD2. Trimming at V came to 6 bases and at J to 5 bases, leaving 11 bases not matched to a gene. Germline loops: CDR1 SGHVS, CDR2 FQNEAQ. The CDR3 spans 16 residues. CDR3 in DNA: TGTGCCAGCAGACCCCGCCTCGGCGGGGGGGACAATGAGCAGTTCTTC. As protein: CASRPRLGGGDNEQFF.

The V gene is TRBV15, the J gene TRBJ1-1, with a weak D call TRBD1 (5 bases). Germline values: CDR1 LNHNV, CDR2 YYDKDF (reference sequence). The CDR3 length is 13 residues. Trimming shortened V by 0 bases and J by 4 bases, and 6 bases separated the two germline ends. The CDR3, as DNA: TGTGCCACCAGCAGAGACAGGGCCACTGAAGCTTTCTTT. Its protein product is CATSRDRATEAFF. Combining the CDR3 with reference TRBV15 and TRBJ1-1 gives the whole variable domain DAMVIQNPRYQVTQFGKPVTLSCSQTLNHNVMYWYQQKSSQAPKLLFHYYDKDFNNEADTPDNFQSRRPNTSFCFLDIRSPGLGDTAMYLCATSRDRATEAFFGQGTRLTVV.

The rearrangement joins TRBV11-3 to TRBJ2-3; D might be TRBD1 (5 bases). Germline V gives CDR1 SGHNT, CDR2 YENEEA. Trimming removed 1 base at V and 4 bases at J, with 12 bases between. CDR3 size: 15 residues. CDR3 in DNA: TGTGCCAGCAGCTTAGGGGGCGTCAACGCAGATACGCAGTATTTT. It codes for CASSLGGVNADTQYF.

In this sample, this clonotype turned up a few times. The gene calls are TRBV6-1 and TRBJ1-6; D perhaps matches TRBD1 (5 bases). The V end lost 5 bases, the J end lost 5 bases, and 10 bases lay between the germline ends. CDR1 and CDR2 (germline): MNHNS, SASEGT. The CDR3 sequence is 14 residues long. The DNA of the CDR3 is TGTGCCAGCAGTCCAAGGGGAGATAATTCACCCCTCCACTTT. Translated, it gives CASSPRGDNSPLHF.

The chain combines TRBV11-2 with TRBJ2-3; D is uncertain. This CDR3 region has 13 residues. V dropped 1 base and J dropped 5 bases, with 7 bases sitting between them. Germline V gene data show CDR1 as SGHAT and CDR2 as FQNNGV. The DNA of the CDR3 is TGTGCCAGCAGCTTAGGACACGTAGATACGCAGTATTTT. It codes for CASSLGHVDTQYF.

This clonotype was counted ten times or more. This chain uses TRBV7-2 with TRBJ2-3; TRBD2 might be the D (6 bases). The germline V gene has CDR1 SGHTA and CDR2 FQGNSA. Trimming took 0 bases from V and 2 from J, leaving 9 bases between them. CDR3 length equals 15 residues. As DNA, the CDR3 is TGTGCCAGCAGCTTAGCCGGACTATTCACAGATACGCAGTATTTT. It specifies CASSLAGLFTDTQYF.

The chain is built from TRBV7-2 and TRBJ2-3; 10 positions match TRBD2. This CDR3 contains 16 residues. Germline V lookup: CDR1 SGHTA, CDR2 FQGNSA. V lost 5 bases, J lost 0 bases, and 5 bases stayed unmatched. The CDR3 sequence: CASSHTSGVSTDTQYF. The CDR3 DNA is TGTGCCAGCAGCCACACTAGCGGGGTTAGCACAGATACGCAGTATTTT.